The clone carrying this TCR beta chain has just one count. As yet, its antigen is unknown. This sample stems from a study of cytomegalovirus exposure and HLA in healthy donors. Findings and caveats of the study: Sequence variants that were highly shared formed a cluster that was likely a sequencing artifact. When analyzed later, a missense DCLRE1C variant was found to be linked to TCR beta V- and J-gene trimming. The study put 150 to 200 TCR beta chains on its list as cytomegalovirus-associated.

V trimming: 2 bases; J trimming: 0 bases; junction bases outside the gene matches: 3. The CDR3 sequence is 15 residues long. CDR1 and CDR2 from the germline V gene are SQVTM and ANQGSEA. 13 Jbeta primers and 60 Vbeta primers were used for the PCR. In the original processing: Approximately 79 million unique TCR beta chains, 10 million to 13 million of them shared, were counted by a later analysis. This table comes from immunoSEQ multiplex PCR, and its TCRdb copy is limited to in-frame clones, with some not included. V and J calls and clone size are as listed in that table; D and trimming were resolved from the DNA. The table includes more than 90,000 clones, around 70% detected once.

The chain is built from TRBV29-1 and TRBJ2-3, with 9 bases matching TRBD2. The sequencing input was PBMCs. The TCR comes from a man in his fifties or sixties in good health and CMV-seronegative. As DNA, the CDR3 is TGCAGCGTTGAAACTAGCGGGTCCAGCACAGATACGCAGTATTTT. The encoded protein is CSVETSGSSTDTQYF.